This TCR beta chain derives from a study of graft-versus-host responses after intestinal transplantation. On the study more broadly: Anti-thymocyte globulin was used for induction in all recipients, who then took tacrolimus and steroids for approximately three years.

CDR1 and CDR2 from the germline V gene are SGHAT and FQNNGV. The V end lost 5 bases, the J end lost 2 bases, and 13 bases lay between the germline ends. The CDR3 is 16 amino acids. This table comes from immunoSEQ multiplex PCR, and its TCRdb copy is limited to in-frame clones, with some not included. This repertoire shows 35,000 to 45,000 clones, 93% found once; its top ten account for 3.6%. The TCR originated in a human patient who received an intestinal transplant, so some T cells may come from the graft donor. The chain couples TRBV11-2 to TRBJ1-6; a possible D gene is TRBD1 (5 bases). The sample in question was PBMCs, obtained approximately 740 days after intestinal transplantation. The CDR3 DNA follows: TGTGCCAGCAGCCCTTCCGGGACCGCCTATAATTCACCCCTCCACTTT. Translation gives CASSPSGTAYNSPLHF.